This TCR beta chain was obtained from a study of shared clonotypes between healthy human individuals. Study context: Serving as donors were two women and a few men, whose ages spanned 18 to 49. Study-level points and caveats: Across subsets, estimated richness was generally greater for naive than for memory populations. Shared clonotypes across all four donors exceeded non-shared ones in generation probability.

The repertoire was sequenced with immunoSEQ multiplex PCR; TCRdb's copy has only in-frame clones and lacks some. The sample consists of hundreds of thousands of clones, 92% of them appearing once. To note about this clone: Its cognate antigen is unknown.

As defined, naive CD8 cells were CD45RO-negative and positively selected for CCR7, with terminally differentiated effector memory CD45RA+ cells excluded. Sequencing was done on a sample of naive CD8+ T cells sorted from blood. The clonotype originates from a man aged 25 to 40 in good health.

The CDR3 here is CASSLVWGTTEAFF. CDR3 in DNA: TGCGCCAGCAGCTTGGTTTGGGGAACCACTGAAGCTTTCTTT. The chain employs TRBV5-1 and TRBJ1-1, with no clear D. This CDR3 region has 14 residues. Trimming cost V 0 bases and J 4 bases, with 10 bases left between them. Germline V lookup: CDR1 SGHRS, CDR2 YFSETQ. Based on the CDR3 plus reference TRBV5-1 and TRBJ1-1, the full variable domain is KAGVTQTPRYLIKTRGQQVTLSCSPISGHRSVSWYQQTPGQGLQFLFEYFSETQRNKGNFPGRFSGRQFSNSRSEMNVSTLELGDSALYLCASSLVWGTTEAFFGQGTRLTVV.